A selection of T cell receptor beta chains follows, all from one sample in a study of cytomegalovirus exposure and HLA in healthy donors. Using immunoSEQ multiplex PCR, the repertoire was profiled, and TCRdb retains in-frame clones only, with some absent. Found here are 110,000 or so clones, about 77% of them singletons; the top ten hold roughly 5.9%. Material for sequencing was PBMCs. The receptors shown here come from a woman aged 25 to 45 in good health and CMV-seropositive. CDR3s include the opening cysteine and the closing phenylalanine or tryptophan. A D gene is named only where the DNA matches it firmly. Clone sizes are given selectively: once, few, many, or a class where the clone is expanded.

V gene	D gene	clone size	J gene	CDR3 DNA	CDR3 protein
TRBV10-3	-	-	TRBJ1-1	TGTGCCATCAGTGATCCAACCCGGGGTGAAGCTTTCTTT	CAISDPTRGEAFF
TRBV19	-	-	TRBJ1-2	TGTGCCAGCCTTCCGGCAGGGGTAGACTATGGCTACACCTTC	CASLPAGVDYGYTF
TRBV4-1	TRBD1	-	TRBJ1-2	TGCGCCAGCAGCCAACCTGACAGGGCGAATGGCTACACCTTC	CASSQPDRANGYTF
TRBV5-1	-	-	TRBJ1-5	TGCGCCAGCAGCTTGGTGGTCGGGCAGGGGCCCCAGCATTTT	CASSLVVGQGPQHF
TRBV27	-	-	TRBJ2-5	TGTGCCAGCAGTTTTGATGTGGGGGGAGAGACCCAGTACTTC	CASSFDVGGETQYF
TRBV10-3	TRBD1	-	TRBJ2-5	TGTGCCACCTCAGGACAGGATTTTGAGACCCAGTACTTC	CATSGQDFETQYF
TRBV19	-	-	TRBJ1-4	TGTGCCAGTAGCAGCCGCCGAGGGGAAAAACTGTTTTTT	CASSSRRGEKLFF
TRBV2	-	-	TRBJ1-5	TGTGCCAGCAGTGCAGGGGAAGCTCAGCCCCAGCATTTT	CASSAGEAQPQHF
TRBV5-1	TRBD2	-	TRBJ2-7	TGCGCCAGCAGCTCTAGCGGGAGTATCCACGAGCAGTACTTC	CASSSSGSIHEQYF
TRBV4-1	-	-	TRBJ1-1	TGCGCCAGCAGCCAAGACGGGAGGTCCACTGAAGCTTTCTTT	CASSQDGRSTEAFF
TRBV19	-	-	TRBJ2-7	TGTGTCAGTAGTATGGGACAATCCGAGCAGTACTTC	CVSSMGQSEQYF
TRBV14	-	-	TRBJ2-5	TGTGCCAGCAGCCCCGGCCAAGAGACCCAGTACTTC	CASSPGQETQYF
TRBV25-1	TRBD1	-	TRBJ2-1	TGTGCCAGCAGTGAAATGATAGGGACAGACAACAATGAGCAGTTCTTC	CASSEMIGTDNNEQFF
TRBV6-5	-	-	TRBJ2-3	TGTGCCAGCAGTTTCCGCGTACCAACAGATACGCAGTATTTT	CASSFRVPTDTQYF
TRBV11-2	-	medium-sized	TRBJ2-7	TGTGCCAGCAGCTTAGGGGTGACAGGCTACGAGCAGTACTTC	CASSLGVTGYEQYF
TRBV5-1	TRBD1	few	TRBJ2-1	TGCGCCAGCAGCTGGGGGCCCAGACAGGGGGCAAGTGAGCAGTTCTTC	CASSWGPRQGASEQFF
TRBV6-5	-	-	TRBJ2-1	TGTGCCAGCAGTTACTCAGAGGGGGCCTACAATGAGCAGTTCTTC	CASSYSEGAYNEQFF